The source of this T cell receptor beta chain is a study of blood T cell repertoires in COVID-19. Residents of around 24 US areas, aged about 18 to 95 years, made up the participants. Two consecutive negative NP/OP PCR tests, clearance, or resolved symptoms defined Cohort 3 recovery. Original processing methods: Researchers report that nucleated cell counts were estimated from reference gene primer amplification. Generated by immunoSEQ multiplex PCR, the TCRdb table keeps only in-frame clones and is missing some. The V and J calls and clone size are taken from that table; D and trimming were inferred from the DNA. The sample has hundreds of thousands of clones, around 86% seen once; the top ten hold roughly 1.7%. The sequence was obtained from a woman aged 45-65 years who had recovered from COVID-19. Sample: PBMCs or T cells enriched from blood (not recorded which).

CDR3 protein: CASSLSRDRLTYEQYF. The CDR3 DNA follows: TGTGCCAGCAGTTTATCCCGGGACAGGTTAACCTACGAGCAGTACTTC. The chain links TRBV28 to TRBJ2-7; 8 bases fit TRBD1. V was pared by 1 base and J by 2 bases, with 7 bases of the junction left unmatched. The germline V gene has CDR1 MDHEN and CDR2 SYDVKM. The CDR3 consists of 16 residues.